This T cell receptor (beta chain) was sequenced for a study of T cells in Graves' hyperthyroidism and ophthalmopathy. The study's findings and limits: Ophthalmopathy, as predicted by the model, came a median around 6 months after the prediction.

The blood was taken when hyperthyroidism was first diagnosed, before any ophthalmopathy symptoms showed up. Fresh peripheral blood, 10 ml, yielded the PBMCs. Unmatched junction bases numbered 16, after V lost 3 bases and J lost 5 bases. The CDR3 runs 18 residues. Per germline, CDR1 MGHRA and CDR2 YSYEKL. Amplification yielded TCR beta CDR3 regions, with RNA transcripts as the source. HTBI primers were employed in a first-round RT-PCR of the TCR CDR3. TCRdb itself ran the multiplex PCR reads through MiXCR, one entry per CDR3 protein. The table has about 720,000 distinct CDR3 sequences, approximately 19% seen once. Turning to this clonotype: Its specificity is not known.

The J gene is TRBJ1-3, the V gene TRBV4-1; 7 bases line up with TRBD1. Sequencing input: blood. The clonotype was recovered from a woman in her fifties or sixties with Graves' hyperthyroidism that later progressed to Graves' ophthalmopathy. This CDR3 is CASSHESAPTGNRNTIYF. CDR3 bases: TGCGCCAGCAGCCATGAATCAGCCCCGACAGGGAACAGAAACACCATATATTTT.